A selection of T cell receptor beta chains follows, all from one sample in a study of T cell responses to AZD1222 COVID-19 vaccine. Assay used: immunoSEQ multiplex PCR; TCRdb lists only in-frame clones, some missing. The sample yields roughly 80,000 clones, roughly 90% seen once. Sequencing used peripheral blood, obtained on day 0 of MenACWY control vaccination. The receptor source for this set is an adult in good health. CDR3s include the opening cysteine and the closing phenylalanine or tryptophan. Each record gives: J gene, V gene, CDR3 protein.

TRBJ1-1	TRBV5-6	CASSLYQGEAFF
TRBJ1-4	TRBV4-3	CASSRTVVEKLFF
TRBJ1-5	TRBV12-3/TRBV12-4	CASSSFYQPQHF
TRBJ1-5	TRBV19	CASSKGTGLVQPQHF
TRBJ2-6	TRBV27	CASSLFLATAGANVLTF
TRBJ2-7	TRBV18	CASSRTSGTYEQYF
TRBJ2-3	TRBV19	CASSIDPGGTDTQYF
TRBJ1-2	TRBV6-1	CASSERFQEEGYTF
TRBJ2-1	TRBV11-3	CASSSERESYEQFF
TRBJ2-2	TRBV19	CASSLPTGVDTGELFF
TRBJ2-7	TRBV19	CASSNGRVSSRQYF
TRBJ2-2	TRBV27	CASKRVTGELFF
TRBJ2-3	TRBV30	CAWSVPNTDTQYF
TRBJ1-6	TRBV19	CASRGGSSLNSPLHF
TRBJ2-3	TRBV27	CASSLQGNPSTDTQYF
TRBJ1-2	TRBV7-9	CASSLDPYYGYTF
TRBJ2-5	TRBV6-5	CASRAGTGGETQYF
TRBJ2-7	TRBV4-3	CASSQGQGVFEQYF
TRBJ1-1	TRBV18	CASSPGAQNTEAFF
TRBJ1-5	TRBV27	CASSLNRVGQPQHF
TRBJ2-3	TRBV9	CASSVVGRGKTDTQYF
TRBJ1-2	TRBV21-1	CASSKLIRYGYTF
TRBJ1-2	TRBV3-1/TRBV3-2	CASSQDFGVCGYTF
TRBJ1-1	TRBV28	CATWDRMNTEAFF
TRBJ2-1	TRBV19	CASSISQSGGLNEQFF
TRBJ2-1	TRBV4-2	CASSQVGGRGKSGNEQFF
TRBJ1-6	TRBV12-3/TRBV12-4	CASSFVDSPLHF
TRBJ2-3	TRBV7-9	CASSLGVAGDADTQYF
TRBJ2-5	TRBV19	CASSFAGTEETQYF
TRBJ1-1	TRBV28	CASSLLQRGNTEAFF
TRBJ1-4	TRBV19	CASSIGISQELFF